This T cell receptor (beta chain) stems from a study of prognosis after radiotherapy for stage I lung cancer. With two-round multiplex PCR, TCR beta CDR3 sequences were amplified from genomic DNA. With primers specific to each TRBV and TRBJ gene, the first-round PCR was performed. TCRdb reprocessed the multiplex PCR reads with MiXCR, giving one entry per CDR3 protein. The data hold more than 20,000 distinct CDR3 sequences, with roughly two fifths observed a single time. The CDR3 has 18 amino acids. The V gene's germline CDR1 is MNHEY and CDR2 SVGAGI. Trimming cost V 1 base and J 2 bases; bases outside gene matches: 4.

The chain recombines TRBV6-5 with TRBJ2-1, with 14 bases identical to TRBD2. This sequence was found in a donor over 45 with non-small cell lung cancer. The sample here was PBMCs, taken before or after stereotactic body radiation therapy (not recorded which). In DNA, the CDR3 is TGTGCCAGCAGTTACTGGGGACTAGCGGGAGAGGCCTACAATGAGCAGTTCTTC. Its protein product is CASSYWGLAGEAYNEQFF.